These T cell receptor beta chains were read from a single sample in a study of cytomegalovirus exposure and HLA in healthy donors. Generated by immunoSEQ multiplex PCR, the TCRdb table keeps only in-frame clones and is missing some. The table lists about 140,000 clones, around 80% of them singletons. Source material: PBMCs. These receptors were obtained from a male donor in good health and CMV-seropositive. Both conserved end residues are part of each CDR3. Fields, in order: CDR3 protein, CDR3 DNA, J gene, D gene, V gene, clone size. A D gene is named only where the DNA matches it firmly. Clone size is shown for a subset of rows, as once, few, many or a class of expanded clone.

CAISESMADSMNTEAFF | TGTGCCATCAGTGAGTCGATGGCAGATAGCATGAACACTGAAGCTTTCTTT | TRBJ1-1 | NA | TRBV10-3 | NA
CASSSLGEGNTEAFF | TGTGCCAGCAGCTCCCTCGGGGAAGGGAACACTGAAGCTTTCTTT | TRBJ1-1 | NA | TRBV11-2 | NA
CARGDISYEQYF | TGCGCCAGGGGGGACATCTCCTACGAGCAGTACTTC | TRBJ2-7 | NA | TRBV23-1 | NA
CASSTTGGRAYEQYF | TGTGCCAGCAGTACGACAGGGGGTCGGGCCTACGAGCAGTACTTC | TRBJ2-7 | TRBD1 | TRBV28 | few
CASSLGQGGGYTF | TGTGCCAGCAGCTTGGGACAGGGTGGCGGCTACACCTTC | TRBJ1-2 | TRBD1 | TRBV7-9 | NA
CASSPPFTRQGHEQYF | TGTGCCAGCTCACCACCGTTTACGAGACAGGGCCACGAGCAGTACTTC | TRBJ2-7 | TRBD1 | TRBV18 | NA
CASSADWGRTTDTQYF | TGTGCCAGCAGCGCAGACTGGGGGAGGACCACAGATACGCAGTATTTT | TRBJ2-3 | NA | TRBV7-2 | NA
CASSREVGQGTYNEQFF | TGTGCCAGCAGTAGGGAGGTGGGACAGGGCACCTACAATGAGCAGTTCTTC | TRBJ2-1 | TRBD1 | TRBV28 | NA
CASSFGNTVGNEQFF | TGTGCCAGCAGCTTCGGGAACACCGTGGGGAATGAGCAGTTCTTC | TRBJ2-1 | NA | TRBV7-9 | once
CSASIGQEQYF | TGCAGTGCTAGTATTGGGCAAGAGCAGTACTTC | TRBJ2-5 | NA | TRBV20-1 | NA
CASSPGTGSYNEQFF | TGTGCCAGCTCACCGGGGACTGGCTCCTACAATGAGCAGTTCTTC | TRBJ2-1 | NA | TRBV18 | NA
CASSLQGDQPQHF | TGCGCCAGCAGCTTACAAGGGGATCAGCCCCAGCATTTT | TRBJ1-5 | NA | TRBV5-1 | few
CASSYPGQVGDTQYF | TGTGCCAGCAGTTACCCCGGACAGGTGGGAGATACGCAGTATTTT | TRBJ2-3 | TRBD1 | TRBV6-5 | NA
CATSGTWRTETSTDTQYF | TGTGCCACCAGCGGAACTTGGAGGACAGAAACTAGCACAGATACGCAGTATTTT | TRBJ2-3 | NA | TRBV15 | NA
CASSVYGTQGDQPQHF | TGTGCCAGTAGTGTGTACGGGACACAAGGGGATCAGCCCCAGCATTTT | TRBJ1-5 | NA | TRBV19 | NA
CAWSRSSGNQPQHF | TGTGCCTGGAGTAGGAGTTCGGGCAATCAGCCCCAGCATTTT | TRBJ1-5 | NA | TRBV30 | few
CASSFRTAYGYTF | TGTGCCAGCAGCTTTCGGACAGCCTATGGCTACACCTTC | TRBJ1-2 | NA | TRBV27 | NA
CASSPGQEGNEKLFF | TGCGCCAGCAGCCCGGGACAGGAGGGGAATGAAAAACTGTTTTTT | TRBJ1-4 | TRBD1 | TRBV4-1 | NA
CAISESVRPSEQYF | TGTGCCATCAGTGAGTCGGTGAGGCCGAGCGAGCAGTACTTC | TRBJ2-7 | NA | TRBV10-3 | NA
CASSITSGTEQYF | TGTGCCAGCAGCATTACTAGCGGGACCGAGCAGTACTTC | TRBJ2-7 | TRBD2 | TRBV7-2 | NA
CASSLGLAGSYEQYF | TGCGCCAGCAGCTTGGGACTAGCGGGATCCTACGAGCAGTACTTC | TRBJ2-7 | TRBD2 | TRBV5-1 | NA
CASSPQYGVPYEQYF | TGTGCCAGCAGCCCACAGTACGGTGTACCCTACGAGCAGTACTTC | TRBJ2-7 | NA | TRBV7-9 | NA
CASSRTSGGLELFF | TGTGCCAGCAGCCGGACTAGCGGGGGACTGGAGCTGTTTTTT | TRBJ2-2 | TRBD2 | TRBV6-5 | NA
CASSVDLAGAYNEQFF | TGTGCCAGCAGCGTAGATTTAGCGGGAGCTTACAATGAGCAGTTCTTC | TRBJ2-1 | TRBD2 | TRBV9 | NA
CASSQSSGYEQYF | TGTGCCAGCAGCCAATCTTCCGGCTACGAGCAGTACTTC | TRBJ2-7 | NA | TRBV16 | NA
CASSLGTSGSNEQYF | TGTGCCAGCAGTTTAGGGACTAGCGGGAGCAACGAGCAGTACTTC | TRBJ2-7 | TRBD2 | TRBV27 | NA
CASSFWSLDRGPGELFF | TGTGCCAGCAGTTTTTGGTCACTCGACAGGGGCCCCGGGGAGCTGTTTTTT | TRBJ2-2 | TRBD1 | TRBV28 | NA
CASSEGTGKGSYTF | TGTGCCAGCAGTGAAGGGACAGGGAAGGGGAGCTACACCTTC | TRBJ1-2 | TRBD1 | TRBV6-1 | NA
CASSLGVGTDKNGYTF | TGTGCCAGCTCCCTCGGGGTCGGGACAGACAAGAATGGCTACACCTTC | TRBJ1-2 | TRBD1 | TRBV18 | NA
CASSYRDREGYQHF | TGTGCCAGCAGTTACCGGGACAGGGAGGGTTACCAGCATTTT | TRBJ1-5 | TRBD1 | TRBV6-5 | NA
CASSLVHGYEQYF | TGTGCCAGCAGCTTAGTTCACGGGTACGAGCAGTACTTC | TRBJ2-7 | NA | TRBV7-2 | NA
CASSPPSQGGETQYF | TGTGCCAGCTCACCACCGTCGCAGGGAGGGGAGACCCAGTACTTC | TRBJ2-5 | TRBD2 | TRBV18 | NA
CASSLVGGQGSFNGYTF | TGTGCCAGCAGCTTAGTTGGGGGTCAGGGGAGTTTCAATGGCTACACCTTC | TRBJ1-2 | NA | TRBV11-2 | NA
CASSYSGTGVSEKLFF | TGTGCCAGCAGTTACTCGGGGACAGGGGTGTCTGAAAAACTGTTTTTT | TRBJ1-4 | TRBD1 | TRBV6-5 | NA
CASSTLQDQPQHF | TGTGCCAGTAGTACCCTACAGGATCAGCCCCAGCATTTT | TRBJ1-5 | NA | TRBV19 | NA